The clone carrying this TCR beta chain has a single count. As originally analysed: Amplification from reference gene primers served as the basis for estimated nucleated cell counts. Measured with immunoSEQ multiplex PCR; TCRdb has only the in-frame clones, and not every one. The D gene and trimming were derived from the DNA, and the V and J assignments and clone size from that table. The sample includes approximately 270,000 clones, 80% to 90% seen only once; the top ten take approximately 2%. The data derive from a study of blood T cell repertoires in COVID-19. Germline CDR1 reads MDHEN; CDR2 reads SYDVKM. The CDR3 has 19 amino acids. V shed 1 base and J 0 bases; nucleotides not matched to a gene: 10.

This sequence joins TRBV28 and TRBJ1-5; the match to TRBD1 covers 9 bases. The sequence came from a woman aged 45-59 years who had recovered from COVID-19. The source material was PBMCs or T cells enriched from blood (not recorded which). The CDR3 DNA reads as TGTGCCAGCAGTTTATTCTGGACAGGGGCCTTATATAGCAATCAGCCCCAGCATTTT. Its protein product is CASSLFWTGALYSNQPQHF. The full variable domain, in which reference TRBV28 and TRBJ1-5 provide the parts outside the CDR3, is DVKVTQSSRYLVKRTGEKVFLECVQDMDHENMFWYRQDPGLGLRLIYFSYDVKMKEKGDIPEGYSVSREKKERFSLILESASTNQTSMYLCASSLFWTGALYSNQPQHFGDGTRLSIL.